These 32 T cell receptor beta chains were sequenced from one sample in a study of blood T cell repertoires in COVID-19. Some clones are missing from TCRdb's copy, which holds only in-frame ones; the method was immunoSEQ multiplex PCR. The sample yields around 82,000 clones, 89% seen once. What was sequenced was peripheral blood. The receptors were gathered from a man in his sixties or seventies with active or convalescent COVID-19.

The J gene is TRBJ1-6, the V gene TRBV4-1; 9 bases fit TRBD1. Germline V gene data show CDR1 as MGHRA and CDR2 as YSYEKL. J lost 9 bases, V lost 4 bases, and 10 bases had no gene match. The CDR3 loop spans 16 amino acids. CDR3 DNA sequence: TGCGCCAGCAGCCGAAGTGGGGACAGGGCCCCTTCACCCCTCCACTTT. Translation: CASSRSGDRAPSPLHF.

This chain uses TRBV5-1 with TRBJ1-3; the D is unclear. CDR3 length: 14 residues. Trimming removed 4 bases from V and 0 bases from J, with 8 bases in between. CDR1 SGHRS and CDR2 YFSETQ come from the germline V gene. CDR3 sequence: CASSTQVSGNTIYF. CDR3 coding DNA: TGCGCCAGCAGCACGCAGGTCTCTGGAAACACCATATATTTT.

The chain uses TRBV9 and TRBJ1-2, with D uncertain. CDR3 size: 14 residues. In germline, CDR1 is SGDLS, CDR2 YYNGEE. V was clipped by 3 bases and J by 0 bases, with 9 bases between them. The CDR3 reads CASSERDSNYGYTF. The CDR3 region has the DNA TGTGCCAGCAGCGAAAGAGATTCTAACTATGGCTACACCTTC.

This clone was counted only a few times. The chain recombines TRBV6-6 with TRBJ2-2; TRBD1 might be the D (5 bases). Deletions cut 6 bases from V and 2 bases from J, with 10 bases between. Germline V gene lookup returns CDR1 MNHNY and CDR2 SVGAGI (reference sequence). The CDR3 is 14 residues long. CDR3 in amino acids: CASSPQGNTGELFF. In DNA form, the CDR3 reads TGTGCCAGCAGCCCCCAGGGAAACACCGGGGAGCTGTTTTTT.

This chain links TRBV11-3 with TRBJ2-2; 7 bases map to TRBD1. CDR1 and CDR2 (germline): SGHNT, YENEEA. Trimming removed 5 bases from V and 4 bases from J; junction bases left unmatched: 7. This CDR3 has 15 residues. CDR3 amino acids: CASSTRQGVTGELFF. CDR3 nucleotide sequence: TGTGCCAGCAGCACCCGACAGGGAGTCACCGGGGAGCTGTTTTTT.

V is TRBV9 and J is TRBJ2-1, with 10 bases fitting TRBD2. Losses at the gene ends were 0 bases for V and 8 bases for J; bases not matched to a gene: 2. Germline CDR1 and CDR2: SGDLS and YYNGEE. The CDR3 is 14 residues long. CDR3 sequence: CASSVVAGGDEQFF. The CDR3 DNA reads TGTGCCAGCAGCGTAGTAGCGGGGGGCGATGAGCAGTTCTTC.

CDR3 nucleotide sequence: TGTGCCACCAGCAGACAGGGACAAGCAACTAATGAAAAACTGTTTTTT. It yields the protein CATSRQGQATNEKLFF. This chain joins TRBV15 and TRBJ1-4; maybe TRBD1 (6 bases). The CDR3 has 16 amino acids. Trimming left V 2 bases short and J 0 bases short, with 10 bases between. Germline values: CDR1 LNHNV, CDR2 YYDKDF (reference sequence). The full variable domain, completed using reference TRBV15 and TRBJ1-4, is DAMVIQNPRYQVTQFGKPVTLSCSQTLNHNVMYWYQQKSSQAPKLLFHYYDKDFNNEADTPDNFQSRRPNTSFCFLDIRSPGLGDTAMYLCATSRQGQATNEKLFFGSGTQLSVL.

The J gene is TRBJ2-7, the V gene TRBV27, with D possibly TRBD1 on 7 matching bases. From germline, CDR1 is MNHEY and CDR2 SMNVEV (reference sequence). Trimming took 4 bases from V and 1 from J, leaving 14 bases between them. CDR3 length: 15 amino acids. CDR3 loop: CASSSRPGGSYEQYF. The CDR3 DNA reads TGTGCCAGCAGTTCCCGGCCAGGGGGGTCCTACGAGCAGTACTTC.

The chain joins TRBV5-4 to TRBJ2-5, with 8 nucleotides matching TRBD1. This CDR3 has 13 residues. V lost 5 bases and J lost 5; bases outside the gene matches: 5. Germline CDR1 and CDR2: SGHNT and YYREEE (reference sequence). This chain's CDR3 is CASRRQGAETQYF. CDR3 nucleotide sequence: TGTGCCAGCAGACGTCAGGGGGCTGAGACCCAGTACTTC.

The chain is built from TRBV19 and TRBJ1-1, with a possible D match to TRBD1 (5 bases). Germline CDR1 and CDR2: LNHDA and SQIVND (reference sequence). V was cut by 5 bases and J by 1 base, with 11 bases left in between. This CDR3 contains 14 residues. Written as DNA, the CDR3 is TGTGCCAGTAGTCCCGGGGGGAAGAACACTGAAGCTTTCTTT. Translation: CASSPGGKNTEAFF.

This chain joins TRBV2 and TRBJ2-1; D is perhaps TRBD1 (6 bases). The CDR3 length is 13 residues. Germline V gene sequence: CDR1 SNHLY, CDR2 FYNNEI. V gave up 5 bases and J gave up 9 bases, with 14 bases separating them. The CDR3 sequence is CASSLQGPGEQFF. The CDR3 region has the DNA TGTGCCAGCAGTCTACAGGGCCCGGGTGAGCAGTTCTTC.

V is TRBV4-3 and J is TRBJ1-4; D is uncertain. The CDR3 loop spans 16 amino acids. CDR1 is LGHNA and CDR2 is YSLEER in the germline V gene. The V gene lost 0 bases and the J gene lost 11 bases, with 19 bases spanning the gap. The CDR3 region is CASSQDEGPRVRKLFF. For the CDR3, the DNA is TGCGCCAGCAGCCAAGATGAAGGACCGAGGGTGAGGAAACTGTTTTTT.

The chain carries TRBV27 and TRBJ2-7, with 7 bases lining up with TRBD1. Germline values: CDR1 MNHEY, CDR2 SMNVEV (reference sequence). The CDR3 length is 12 residues. V dropped 6 bases and J dropped 5; count of bases not matched to a gene: 4. The chain's CDR3 is CASSQTGHEQYF. The CDR3 region has the DNA TGTGCCAGCAGCCAGACAGGGCACGAGCAGTACTTC.

For this clone: Other DNA sequences from this sample encode an identical CDR3 as well. The gene calls are TRBV9 and TRBJ1-5, with unresolved D. The CDR3 is 15 residues long. Germline CDR1 reads SGDLS; CDR2 reads YYNGEE. Trimming cost V 0 bases and J 0 bases, with 7 bases left between them. CDR3 DNA: TGTGCCAGCAGCGTAGGCCCAGATAGCAATCAGCCCCAGCATTTT. This encodes CASSVGPDSNQPQHF.

This clone appeared a single time. The V and J genes are TRBV6-5 and TRBJ1-4; weak D call: TRBD1 (5 bases). Looked up from germline, CDR1 is MNHEY and CDR2 is SVGAGI. The germline V and J ends were trimmed by 6 bases and 7 bases, with 18 bases remaining between them. The CDR3 totals 15 residues. CDR3 loop: CASREWAGLGEKLFF. CDR3 nucleotides: TGTGCCAGCAGAGAGTGGGCAGGGTTGGGTGAAAAACTGTTTTTT.

The gene calls are TRBV5-6 and TRBJ1-4; 7 bases are shared with TRBD1. CDR1 is SGHDT, CDR2 YYEEEE, per germline. This CDR3 is 15 amino acids long. J gave up 7 bases and V 0 bases, and 6 bases lay outside the gene matches. The CDR3 bases are TGTGCCAGCAGCTTGGAGGCCCCAGGGGGTGAAAAACTGTTTTTT. It yields the protein CASSLEAPGGEKLFF.

V gene TRBV5-4 combines with J gene TRBJ2-7, with 10 bases identical to TRBD1. The CDR3 spans 14 residues. V dropped 4 bases and J dropped 7; count of bases not matched to a gene: 8. Germline assignment: CDR1 SGHNT and CDR2 YYREEE (reference sequence). CDR3 residues: CASSPGQGTGEQYF. DNA of the CDR3: TGTGCCAGCAGCCCGGGACAGGGGACAGGGGAGCAGTACTTC. Supplemented by reference TRBV5-4 and TRBJ2-7, the full variable domain reads ETGVTQSPTHLIKTRGQQVTLRCSSQSGHNTVSWYQQALGQGPQFIFQYYREEENGRGNFPPRFSGLQFPNYSSELNVNALELDDSALYLCASSPGQGTGEQYFGPGTRLTVT.

CDR3 protein: CASSIVKGGEAFF. The CDR3 region has the DNA TGTGCCAGTAGTATAGTTAAAGGAGGTGAAGCTTTCTTT. V is TRBV19 and J is TRBJ1-1; no reliable D call. Germline V gives CDR1 LNHDA, CDR2 SQIVND (reference sequence). Trimming took 1 base from V and 7 from J, leaving 10 bases between them. The CDR3 is 13 amino acids. Looking up the rest from reference TRBV19 and TRBJ1-1 gives the full variable domain: DGGITQSPKYLFRKEGQNVTLSCEQNLNHDAMYWYRQDPGQGLRLIYYSQIVNDFQKGDIAEGYSVSREKKESFPLTVTSAQKNPTAFYLCASSIVKGGEAFFGQGTRLTVV.

The V gene is TRBV19, the J gene TRBJ1-5; tentative D call: TRBD1 (6 bases). Germline lookup yields CDR1 LNHDA and CDR2 SQIVND (reference sequence). V dropped 6 bases and J dropped 4 bases, with 16 bases sitting between them. CDR3 length equals 15 residues. CDR3 bases: TGTGCCAGTAGAATATCCGGGACATTGAATCAGCCCCAGCATTTT. Amino acid sequence: CASRISGTLNQPQHF.

V is TRBV5-1 and J is TRBJ2-1; 13 bases align to TRBD2. CDR3 size: 17 residues. CDR1 is SGHRS, CDR2 YFSETQ, per germline. The junction had 7 bases not matched to a gene; V was cut back by 4 bases and J by 3 bases. CDR3 in amino acids: CASSSRRTSGGYNEQFF. The CDR3 coding sequence is TGCGCCAGCAGCAGCCGTCGGACTAGCGGGGGCTACAATGAGCAGTTCTTC.

The chain uses TRBV3-1 (or the pseudogene TRBV3-2) and TRBJ2-3; TRBD1 is a possible D gene (5 bases). Germline V CDR1 and CDR2: LGHDT, YNNKEL (reference sequence). The V end lost 1 base, the J end lost 2 bases, and 13 bases lay between the germline ends. The CDR3 covers 16 residues. This CDR3 is CASSQAARQYTDTQYF. The CDR3 DNA sequence: TGTGCCAGCAGCCAAGCGGCGAGACAGTACACAGATACGCAGTATTTT.

Worth noting for this clone: Other DNA sequences of this sample code for an identical CDR3. CDR3 loop: CASSLGQGADTQYF. The CDR3 DNA is TGCGCCAGCAGCCTGGGACAGGGGGCAGATACGCAGTATTTT. The chain links TRBV5-1 to TRBJ2-3; 11 positions match TRBD1. CDR1 is SGHRS and CDR2 is YFSETQ in the germline V gene. The CDR3 loop spans 14 amino acids. V was clipped by 4 bases and J by 4 bases; unmatched bases: 2. Full variable domain (remainder filled in from reference TRBV5-1 and TRBJ2-3): KAGVTQTPRYLIKTRGQQVTLSCSPISGHRSVSWYQQTPGQGLQFLFEYFSETQRNKGNFPGRFSGRQFSNSRSEMNVSTLELGDSALYLCASSLGQGADTQYFGPGTRLTVL.

The genes are TRBV5-1 and TRBJ1-2; D ambiguous. The germline V gene encodes CDR1 SGHRS and CDR2 YFSETQ. Trimming pared 5 bases from V and 2 bases from J, leaving 10 bases between. The CDR3 spans 13 residues. In DNA, the CDR3 is TGCGCCAGCAGACGGGTAACGAACTATGGCTACACCTTC. Translation: CASRRVTNYGYTF.

The V call is TRBV11-3, the J call TRBJ1-1; possibly TRBD1 for D (6 bases). The V gene's germline CDR1 is SGHNT and CDR2 YENEEA. Trimming shortened V by 6 bases and J by 0 bases, and 11 bases separated the two germline ends. This CDR3 spans 14 amino acids. The CDR3 coding sequence is TGTGCCAGCAGTAAAACAGGGATGAACACTGAAGCTTTCTTT. Translation: CASSKTGMNTEAFF. Variable domain in full (rest from reference TRBV11-3 and TRBJ1-1): EAGVVQSPRYKIIEKKQPVAFWCNPISGHNTLYWYLQNLGQGPELLIRYENEEAVDDSQLPKDRFSAERLKGVDSTLKIQPAELGDSAVYLCASSKTGMNTEAFFGQGTRLTVV.

The chain couples TRBV4-3 to TRBJ2-5, with 8 bases fitting TRBD2. Germline V gene data show CDR1 as LGHNA and CDR2 as YSLEER. The CDR3 is 18 residues long. V lost 0 bases and J lost 2; bases outside the gene matches: 11. CDR3 in DNA: TGCGCCAGCAGCCAAGATCGGTGGGCGGGAGGTACACAAGAGACCCAGTACTTC. Translation gives CASSQDRWAGGTQETQYF.

This chain links TRBV12-3 or TRBV12-4 with TRBJ1-2; D gene ambiguous. V gave up 5 bases and J gave up 6 bases, with 13 bases separating them. The CDR3 runs 13 residues. CDR3 DNA: TGTGCCAGCAGTCCAGCGGCTAAGGATGGCTACACCTTC. The encoded protein is CASSPAAKDGYTF.

V is TRBV13 and J is TRBJ1-4; D might be TRBD1 (5 bases). The V gene lost 2 bases and the J gene lost 5 bases, with 6 bases spanning the gap. Germline V lookup: CDR1 PRHDT, CDR2 FYEKMQ (reference sequence). The CDR3 is 13 amino acids. CDR3 in DNA: TGTGCCAGCAGCTTACGACAGAATGAAAAACTGTTTTTT. Protein: CASSLRQNEKLFF.

The genes are TRBV11-2 and TRBJ2-5; maybe TRBD1 (7 bases). Trimming cost V 5 bases and J 5 bases, with 15 bases left between them. The CDR3 contains 14 residues. CDR1 and CDR2 (germline): SGHAT, FQNNGV. This CDR3 reads CASSTTGTLETQYF. The CDR3 DNA reads TGTGCCAGCAGCACGACAGGGACTTTGGAGACCCAGTACTTC. The variable domain in full, with the rest retrieved from reference TRBV11-2 and TRBJ2-5, is EAGVAQSPRYKIIEKRQSVAFWCNPISGHATLYWYQQILGQGPKLLIQFQNNGVVDDSQLPKDRFSAERLKGVDSTLKIQPAKLEDSAVYLCASSTTGTLETQYFGPGTRLLVL.

The gene calls are TRBV18 and TRBJ1-1; 8 positions agree with TRBD1. The CDR3 extends over 15 amino acids. Trimming took 5 bases from V and 5 from J; bases not matched to a gene: 10. Germline CDR1 and CDR2: KGHSH and LQKENI. The CDR3 DNA reads as TGTGCCAGCTCAGAATCAGGGGGCCCTTGGACTGAAGCTTTCTTT. Protein sequence: CASSESGGPWTEAFF.

The V call is TRBV5-6, the J call TRBJ2-1; 9 bases are a match to TRBD1. The CDR3 runs 15 residues. Germline values: CDR1 SGHDT, CDR2 YYEEEE. The V and J ends lost 0 bases and 10 bases, in that order; junction bases with no gene match: 8. The DNA for the CDR3 is TGTGCCAGCAGCTTGGTACAGGGGGCGGGCGAGGAGCAGTTCTTC. Translation: CASSLVQGAGEEQFF.

There are a few counts of this clone. The V call is TRBV28, the J call TRBJ2-6; no definite D call. Germline CDR1 reads MDHEN; CDR2 reads SYDVKM. There are 15 residues in the CDR3. The V end lost 6 bases, the J end lost 4 bases, and 13 bases lay between the germline ends. CDR3 coding DNA: TGTGCCAGCAGCCTTGTGACTGGAGGGGCCAACGTCCTGACTTTC. Encoded protein: CASSLVTGGANVLTF.

The chain uses TRBV14 and TRBJ2-7, with TRBD2 as a possible D gene (6 bases). The CDR3 has 13 residues. Germline V gene data show CDR1 as SGHDN and CDR2 as FVKESK. V gave up 3 bases and J gave up 7 bases, with 13 bases separating them. The CDR3 loop reads CASSQIGAGEQYF. The CDR3 region has the DNA TGTGCCAGCAGCCAGATAGGGGCGGGAGAGCAGTACTTC.